This TCR beta chain was recorded in a study of blood T cell repertoires in COVID-19. CDR3 size: 15 residues. V lost 4 bases, J lost 3 bases, and 15 bases lay in between. CDR1 is SGHVS, CDR2 FQNEAQ, per germline. Sequencing used immunoSEQ multiplex PCR; TCRdb keeps in-frame clones, though not all of them. The repertoire includes roughly 380,000 clones, about 88% of them detected once, and about 1.4% sits in the top ten. This chain uses TRBV7-8 with TRBJ1-1; D is ambiguous. The TCR sequence derives from a woman between 40 and 55 years old with COVID-19, enrolled during active disease. The specimen was peripheral blood. This chain's CDR3 is CASSWARGRDTEAFF. In nucleotides, the CDR3 is TGTGCCAGCAGCTGGGCCCGGGGTAGGGACACTGAAGCTTTCTTT. Full variable domain (remainder filled in from reference TRBV7-8 and TRBJ1-1): GAGVSQSPRYKVAKRGQDVALRCDPISGHVSLFWYQQALGQGPEFLTYFQNEAQLDKSGLPSDRFFAERPEGSVSTLKIQRTQQEDSAVYLCASSWARGRDTEAFFGQGTRLTVV.